This TCR beta chain was documented in a study of T-cell reconstitution after alpha-beta-depleted transplantation in children (TCRdb year 2016). Study-level background: T-cell immune reconstitution after TCRalphabeta/CD19-depleted allogeneic hematopoietic cell transplantation in children was quantitatively tracked in the study by means of TCR repertoire profiling. Broad study findings and their caveats: Hyperexpanded clone frequencies declined over subsequent months; after one year, T-cell counts and TCRbeta diversity were mostly attributed to newly produced T cells. In some patients, the high TCRbeta diversity seen at day 60 was put down to recipient T cells and intrathymic progenitors that had survived conditioning. About two months after transplant, the apparently early recovery of alphabetaT-cell counts reportedly depended on just several hundred clones that had expanded rapidly and came from non-depleted graft cells.

The table lists this clonotype with many counts. The target of this receptor is not known. One base away there is no much larger clone; base qualities are not given. At the junction V is shortened by 7 bases and J by 7 bases, with 20 bases in between. According to the germline V gene, CDR1 reads SGHTA and CDR2 reads FQGNSA. The CDR3 sequence holds 15 residues, the cysteine and phenylalanine included. The kept DNA is CDR3 alone, 45 bases in frame from the first base. Per the publication, the treatment or condition label means: allogeneic hematopoietic cell transplantation with graft depleted of TCRalphabeta T cells and CD19 B cells. Transplant recipients were children who received TCRalphabeta/CD19-depleted allogeneic hematopoietic cell grafts. Libraries were constructed by PCR. Sequencing instrument: Illumina HiSeq 2500. To normalize quantification of the TCRbeta repertoire, the TCR libraries were built with molecular barcoding that relied on unique molecular identifiers. TCRdb handled the public reads itself, with Q25 trimming in fastp and clone calling in MiXCR, and kept productive beta chains. Each entry merges the rows of one CDR3 protein and shows their most common DNA and genes. Here the sample has about 500,000 distinct CDR3 sequences; over 10% occur a single time. The biggest ten clones account for 12% to 15% of the sample.

The sequencing used PBMCs, mostly from graft donor cells, collected 180 days after TCRalphabeta/CD19-depleted stem cell transplant. The sequence was obtained from a female patient aged 2 to 10 who had a stem cell transplant for aplastic anemia, so the T cells may come from the graft donor. Recombination connected TRBV7-2 to TRBJ2-1, with the D call perhaps TRBD1 or TRBD2, as 5 bases match in each case. In nucleotides, the sequence is TGTGCCAGCACCCAGGGACGCCCGGGCCCAAATGAGCAGTTCTTC. Its protein is CASTQGRPGPNEQFF.